These 12 T cell receptor beta chains share one sample of origin, sequenced in a study of blood T cell repertoires in COVID-19. Assay: immunoSEQ multiplex PCR; the TCRdb copy retains only in-frame clones and omits some. The sample shows about 200,000 clones, around 81% of them seen only once. Material: peripheral blood. The receptors here all came from a woman in her seventies with acute or convalescent COVID-19.

The rearrangement links TRBV5-8 to TRBJ2-6; possible D gene TRBD1, 6 bases. The CDR3 contains 18 residues. V was pared by 4 bases and J by 0 bases, with 17 bases between. Germline V CDR1 and CDR2: SGHTS, YDEGEE. This CDR3 reads CASSEGTSTDSGANVLTF. In DNA form, the CDR3 reads TGTGCCAGCAGCGAAGGGACATCAACCGACTCTGGGGCCAACGTCCTGACTTTC.

The genes are TRBV29-1 and TRBJ2-7; 7 positions agree with TRBD1. The CDR3 runs to 12 residues. The germline V gene encodes CDR1 SQVTM and CDR2 ANQGSEA. The junction had 5 bases not matched to a gene; V was cut back by 3 bases and J by 6 bases. CDR3 sequence: CSVETGSGEQYF. As DNA, the CDR3 is TGCAGCGTTGAGACAGGGTCAGGCGAGCAGTACTTC.

The chain has TRBV2 and TRBJ2-5; D call uncertain. Germline V gives CDR1 SNHLY, CDR2 FYNNEI. The V gene lost 3 bases and the J gene lost 5 bases, with 4 bases spanning the gap. The CDR3 is made up of 11 amino acids. CDR3 nucleotides: TGTGCCAGCAGTGACTTGGAGACCCAGTACTTC. Its translation is CASSDLETQYF.

The rearrangement uses TRBV18 and TRBJ2-2; D is unclear. In germline, CDR1 is KGHSH, CDR2 LQKENI. This CDR3 comprises 13 residues. Deletions cut 8 bases from V and 1 base from J, with 8 bases between. CDR3 amino acids: CASPPGNTGELFF. As DNA, the CDR3 is TGTGCCAGCCCTCCGGGGAACACCGGGGAGCTGTTTTTT.

V usage is TRBV6-1 and J usage is TRBJ1-5; 9 nucleotides match TRBD1. The CDR3 runs 20 residues. Germline-derived CDR1 and CDR2 are MNHNS and SASEGT. The J segment lost 1 base and the V segment lost 1 base, leaving 14 bases of the junction unmatched. The chain's CDR3 is CASSEVYWGQGGGSNQPQHF. CDR3 in DNA: TGTGCCAGCAGTGAAGTCTACTGGGGACAGGGTGGTGGGAGCAATCAGCCCCAGCATTTT.

The rearrangement uses TRBV7-2 and TRBJ2-5, with 14 bases that match TRBD2. The CDR3 consists of 16 residues. CDR1 and CDR2 (germline): SGHTA, FQGNSA. Trimming cost V 0 bases and J 3 bases; bases outside gene matches: 0. The CDR3 sequence is CASSLAGLAGEETQYF. CDR3 DNA sequence: TGTGCCAGCAGCTTAGCGGGACTAGCGGGAGAAGAGACCCAGTACTTC.

At least ten counts were recorded for this clone. This rearrangement joins TRBV4-1 to TRBJ2-7; a possible D gene is TRBD1 (6 bases). The germline V gene has CDR1 MGHRA and CDR2 YSYEKL. Trimming cost V 3 bases and J 4 bases, with 19 bases left between them. This CDR3 comprises 16 residues. CDR3 bases: TGCGCCAGCAGCCATCGACCTACCGCGAGGGGGTACGAGCAGTACTTC. It translates to CASSHRPTARGYEQYF.

This CDR3 is CASSLGGYQETQYF. Here the CDR3 DNA reads TGTGCCAGCAGCTTGGGGGGGTATCAAGAGACCCAGTACTTC. The chain recombines TRBV11-3 with TRBJ2-5; TRBD2 aligns across 7 bases. Trimming cost V 3 bases and J 2 bases; bases outside gene matches: 3. CDR1 and CDR2 from the germline V gene are SGHNT and YENEEA. CDR3 length: 14 amino acids.

V usage is TRBV5-1 and J usage is TRBJ1-1, with a tentative D call TRBD1 (5 bases). The CDR3 is 14 amino acids. The V end was cut by 5 bases, the J end by 0 bases, with 11 bases between. In germline, CDR1 is SGHRS, CDR2 YFSETQ. CDR3 bases: TGCGCCAGCAGGGGCAGGGTGGTGAACACTGAAGCTTTCTTT. Its translation: CASRGRVVNTEAFF.

This chain links TRBV28 with TRBJ1-6; D unresolved. The germline gives CDR1 MDHEN, CDR2 SYDVKM. The CDR3 totals 13 residues. The ends were cut back, 7 bases at V and 4 bases at J, with 8 bases in the middle. Written as DNA, the CDR3 is TGTGCCAGCAACTACGATTATAATTCACCCCTCCACTTT. Residues: CASNYDYNSPLHF.

The chain is built from TRBV2 and TRBJ2-6; 7 positions match TRBD2. Germline V lookup: CDR1 SNHLY, CDR2 FYNNEI. J lost 1 base, V lost 4 bases, and 4 bases had no gene match. The CDR3 covers 16 residues. This chain's CDR3 is CASSGGGSSGANVLTF. The CDR3 region has the DNA TGTGCCAGCAGTGGGGGGGGATCGTCTGGGGCCAACGTCCTGACTTTC.

In DNA, the CDR3 is TGTGCCAGCTCACCCTATGGGACAGGGGACCAGCCCCAGCATTTT. Its protein product is CASSPYGTGDQPQHF. V and J are TRBV18 and TRBJ1-5; 10 nucleotides match TRBD1. The V segment lost 3 bases and the J segment 7 bases; nucleotides outside the gene matches: 6. The V gene's germline CDR1 is KGHSH and CDR2 LQKENI. The CDR3 totals 15 residues.